This T cell receptor beta chain was recovered during a study of human T cells and chemical hapten exposure. Time point given: patch test 1, 2 weeks after DPC sensitization. Specified treatment: therapeutic diphenylcyclopropenone sensitization with weekly scalp DPC. The CDR3 runs to 17 residues. V lost 4 bases and J lost 1; bases outside the gene matches: 8. Germline loops: CDR1 KGHDR, CDR2 SFDVKD. One entry per CDR3 protein, called by TCRdb with MiXCR from the RACE reads. The sample has about 99,000 distinct CDR3 sequences, around 12% seen once. The starting material was whole blood, obtained in connection with sensitization to the hapten diphenylcyclopropenone (DPC). The chain recombines TRBV24-1 with TRBJ2-2, with 7 bases fitting TRBD1. The TCR sequence derives from a woman aged 40-49 years with alopecia areata. Some clones in this sample may be carry-over from other donors' samples. Here the CDR3 reads CATSEAPDRLNTGELFF. CDR3 DNA sequence: TGTGCCACCAGTGAGGCCCCGGACAGGTTGAACACCGGGGAGCTGTTTTTT.